The sequence of this T cell receptor (beta chain) was determined in a study of blood T cells in healthy people across ages. Trimming stripped 3 bases from V and 7 bases from J, with 12 bases between. There are 12 residues in the CDR3. CDR1 and CDR2 (germline): DFQATT, SNEGSKA (reference sequence). The sample holds many counts of this clonotype. Its antigen is unidentified. General study points: CMV status of donors was unknown, possibly confounding expanded clonotype changes. Long-lived donors exceeded aged donors in naive CD4+ cells and diversity. The recorded TCR beta diversity per million T cells decreased in a roughly linear manner with age.

A J-beta primer mix and a sample-barcoded 5' primer were used in a second PCR of roughly 6 to 11 cycles. TCRdb passed the 5' RACE reads through MiXCR, listing each CDR3 protein once. Here the sample spans about 1.7 million distinct CDR3 sequences, roughly 30% being singletons. V gene TRBV20-1 combines with J gene TRBJ1-2; D is undetermined. This clonotype was obtained from a woman in her twenties or thirties in good health. Sequencing was performed on blood. CDR3 sequence: CSASGADIGYTF. The CDR3 DNA sequence: TGCAGTGCTAGTGGTGCGGATATTGGCTACACCTTC.